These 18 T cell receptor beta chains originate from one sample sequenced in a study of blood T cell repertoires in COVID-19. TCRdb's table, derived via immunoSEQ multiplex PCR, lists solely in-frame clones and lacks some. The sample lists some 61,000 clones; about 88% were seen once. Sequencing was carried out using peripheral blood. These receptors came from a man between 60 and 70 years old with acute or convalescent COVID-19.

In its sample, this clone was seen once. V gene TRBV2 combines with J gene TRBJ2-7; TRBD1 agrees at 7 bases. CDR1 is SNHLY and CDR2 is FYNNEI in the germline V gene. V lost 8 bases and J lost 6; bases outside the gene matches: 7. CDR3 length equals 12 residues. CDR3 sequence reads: CASRGGPGEQYF. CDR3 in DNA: TGTGCCAGCCGAGGGGGCCCCGGCGAGCAGTACTTC.

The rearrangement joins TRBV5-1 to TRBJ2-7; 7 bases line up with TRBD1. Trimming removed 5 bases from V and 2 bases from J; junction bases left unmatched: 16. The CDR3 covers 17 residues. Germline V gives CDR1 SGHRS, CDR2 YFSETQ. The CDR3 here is CASSRREQGSLAYEQYF. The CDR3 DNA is TGCGCCAGCAGTCGACGGGAACAGGGGAGTTTAGCCTACGAGCAGTACTTC. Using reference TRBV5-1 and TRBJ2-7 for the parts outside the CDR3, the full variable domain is KAGVTQTPRYLIKTRGQQVTLSCSPISGHRSVSWYQQTPGQGLQFLFEYFSETQRNKGNFPGRFSGRQFSNSRSEMNVSTLELGDSALYLCASSRREQGSLAYEQYFGPGTRLTVT.

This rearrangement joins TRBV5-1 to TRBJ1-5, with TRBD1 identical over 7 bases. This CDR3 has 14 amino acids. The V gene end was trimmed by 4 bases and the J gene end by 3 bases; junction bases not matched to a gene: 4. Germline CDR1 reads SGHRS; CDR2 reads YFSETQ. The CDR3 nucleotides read TGCGCCAGCAGCCCGACAGGGCCCAATCAGCCCCAGCATTTT. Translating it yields CASSPTGPNQPQHF.

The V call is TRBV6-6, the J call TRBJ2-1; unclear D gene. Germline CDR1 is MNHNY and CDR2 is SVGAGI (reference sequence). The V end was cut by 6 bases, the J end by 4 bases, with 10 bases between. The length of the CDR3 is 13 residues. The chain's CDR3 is CASRPTLYNEQFF. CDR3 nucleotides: TGTGCCAGCAGGCCGACTCTTTACAATGAGCAGTTCTTC.

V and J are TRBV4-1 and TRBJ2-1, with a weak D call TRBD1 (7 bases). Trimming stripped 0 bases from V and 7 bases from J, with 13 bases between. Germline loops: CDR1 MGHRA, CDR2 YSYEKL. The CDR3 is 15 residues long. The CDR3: CASSQDGRGRNEQFF. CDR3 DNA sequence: TGCGCCAGCAGCCAAGACGGCAGGGGGAGGAATGAGCAGTTCTTC.

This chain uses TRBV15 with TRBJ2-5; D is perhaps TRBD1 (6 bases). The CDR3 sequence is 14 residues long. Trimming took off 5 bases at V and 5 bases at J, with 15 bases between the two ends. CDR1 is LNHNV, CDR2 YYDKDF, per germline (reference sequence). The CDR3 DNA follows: TGTGCCACCAGCGCAACAGGGACGGGGGAGACCCAGTACTTC. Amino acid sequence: CATSATGTGETQYF.

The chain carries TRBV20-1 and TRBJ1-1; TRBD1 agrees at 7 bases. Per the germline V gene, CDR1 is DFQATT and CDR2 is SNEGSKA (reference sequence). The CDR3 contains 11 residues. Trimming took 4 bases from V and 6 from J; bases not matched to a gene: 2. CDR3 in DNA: TGCAGTGCTACTACAGGGGCTGAAGCTTTCTTT. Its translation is CSATTGAEAFF.

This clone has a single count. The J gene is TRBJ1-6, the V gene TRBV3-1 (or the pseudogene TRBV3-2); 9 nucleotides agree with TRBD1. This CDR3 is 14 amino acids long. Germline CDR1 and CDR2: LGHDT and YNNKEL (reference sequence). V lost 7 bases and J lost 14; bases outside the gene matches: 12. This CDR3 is CASTPGTGRFTLHF. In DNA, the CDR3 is TGTGCCAGCACCCCGGGGACAGGGAGATTCACCCTCCACTTT.

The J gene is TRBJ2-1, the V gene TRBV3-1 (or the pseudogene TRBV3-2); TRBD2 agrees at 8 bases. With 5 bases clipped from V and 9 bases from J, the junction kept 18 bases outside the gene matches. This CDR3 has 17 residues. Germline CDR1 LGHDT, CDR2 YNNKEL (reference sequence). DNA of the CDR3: TGTGCCAGCAGCTCCTTCCGGCGGGGGGATGGTTACGGTGAGCAGTTCTTC. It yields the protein CASSSFRRGDGYGEQFF.

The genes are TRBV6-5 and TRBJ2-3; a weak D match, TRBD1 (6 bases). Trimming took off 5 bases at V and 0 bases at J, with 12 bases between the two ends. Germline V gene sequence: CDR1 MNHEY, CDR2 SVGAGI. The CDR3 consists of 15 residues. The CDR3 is CASSQQGPSTDTQYF. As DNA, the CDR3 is TGTGCCAGCAGTCAACAGGGCCCCAGCACAGATACGCAGTATTTT.

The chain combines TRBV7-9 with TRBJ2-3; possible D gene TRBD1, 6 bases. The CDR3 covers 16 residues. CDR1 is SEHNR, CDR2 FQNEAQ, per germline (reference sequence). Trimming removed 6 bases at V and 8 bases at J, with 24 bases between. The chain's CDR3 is CASSSSGQSYRPTQYF. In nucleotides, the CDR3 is TGTGCCAGCAGTTCCTCCGGACAGAGCTACCGACCTACGCAGTATTTT. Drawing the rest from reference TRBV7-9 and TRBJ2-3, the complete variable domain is DTGVSQNPRHKITKRGQNVTFRCDPISEHNRLYWYRQTLGQGPEFLTYFQNEAQLEKSRLLSDRFSAERPKGSFSTLEIQRTEQGDSAMYLCASSSSGQSYRPTQYFGPGTRLTVL.

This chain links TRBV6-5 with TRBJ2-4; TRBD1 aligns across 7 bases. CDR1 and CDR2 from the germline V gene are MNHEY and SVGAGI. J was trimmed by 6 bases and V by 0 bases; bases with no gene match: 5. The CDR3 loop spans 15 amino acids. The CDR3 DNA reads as TGTGCCAGCAGTTACTCGTCACAGGGGCTAAACATTCAGTACTTC. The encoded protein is CASSYSSQGLNIQYF.

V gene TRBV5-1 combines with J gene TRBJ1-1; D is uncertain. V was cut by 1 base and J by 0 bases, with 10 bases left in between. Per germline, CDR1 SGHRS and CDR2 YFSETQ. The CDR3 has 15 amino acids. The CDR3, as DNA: TGCGCCAGCAGCTTGTCGACAAGTATGAACACTGAAGCTTTCTTT. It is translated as CASSLSTSMNTEAFF. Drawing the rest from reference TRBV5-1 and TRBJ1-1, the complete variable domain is KAGVTQTPRYLIKTRGQQVTLSCSPISGHRSVSWYQQTPGQGLQFLFEYFSETQRNKGNFPGRFSGRQFSNSRSEMNVSTLELGDSALYLCASSLSTSMNTEAFFGQGTRLTVV.

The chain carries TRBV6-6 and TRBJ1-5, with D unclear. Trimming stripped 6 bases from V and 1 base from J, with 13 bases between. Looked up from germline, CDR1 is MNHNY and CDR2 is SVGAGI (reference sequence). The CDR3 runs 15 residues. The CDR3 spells CASSRVGGSNQPQHF. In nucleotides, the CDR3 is TGTGCCAGCAGCCGCGTCGGAGGGAGCAATCAGCCCCAGCATTTT.

CDR3 in DNA: TGTGCCAGCAGCTTAAATCCCCGCGGGGACGAGCAGTACTTC. Encoded protein: CASSLNPRGDEQYF. This rearrangement joins TRBV7-2 to TRBJ2-7, with D tentatively TRBD2 (6 bases). V was clipped by 2 bases and J by 5 bases, with 13 bases between them. CDR1 and CDR2 (germline): SGHTA, FQGNSA. There are 14 residues in the CDR3.

DNA for the CDR3: TGTGCCAGCAGTTACCCGGACAGGGTCACTGAAGCTTTCTTT. Its translation: CASSYPDRVTEAFF. The chain has TRBV27 and TRBJ1-1, with 8 bases aligning to TRBD1. Germline CDR1 reads MNHEY; CDR2 reads SMNVEV (reference sequence). V shed 4 bases, J shed 4 bases, and the junction held 5 bases outside the gene matches. This CDR3 region has 14 residues.

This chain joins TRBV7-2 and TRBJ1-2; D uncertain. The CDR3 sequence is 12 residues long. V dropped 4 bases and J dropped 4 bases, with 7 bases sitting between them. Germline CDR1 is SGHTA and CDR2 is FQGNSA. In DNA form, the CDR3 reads TGTGCCAGCAGCTACCGGGGCTATGGCTACACCTTC. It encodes CASSYRGYGYTF.

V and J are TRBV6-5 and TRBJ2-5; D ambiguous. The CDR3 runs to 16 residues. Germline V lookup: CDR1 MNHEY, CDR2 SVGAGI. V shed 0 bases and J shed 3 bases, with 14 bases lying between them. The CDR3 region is CASSYSSRSSKETQYF. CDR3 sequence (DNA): TGTGCCAGCAGTTACTCGAGCCGGAGTAGTAAAGAGACCCAGTACTTC.